A selection of T cell receptor beta chains follows, all from one sample in a study of blood T cell repertoires in COVID-19. Using immunoSEQ multiplex PCR, the repertoire was profiled, and TCRdb retains in-frame clones only, with some absent. The data show 130,000 or so clones, 88% seen once. Sequenced material: peripheral blood. Receptors originate from a human donor in a cohort sampled during active COVID-19. Both conserved end residues are part of each CDR3. The order of the fields is clone size, V gene, D gene, J gene, CDR3 protein, CDR3 DNA. D genes are given only for firm matches. Not every row has a clone size; where given, it reads once, few, many or a size class.

clone size: .
V gene: TRBV7-6
D gene: .
J gene: TRBJ1-5
CDR3 protein: CASSLEWGVTQPQHF
CDR3 DNA: TGTGCCAGCAGCTTAGAATGGGGGGTGACTCAGCCCCAGCATTTT

clone size: .
V gene: TRBV19
D gene: .
J gene: TRBJ1-5
CDR3 protein: CASSMEWQRNQPQHF
CDR3 DNA: TGTGCCAGTAGTATGGAGTGGCAGAGAAATCAGCCCCAGCATTTT

clone size: .
V gene: TRBV18
D gene: .
J gene: TRBJ1-1
CDR3 protein: CASSPGGQENTEAFF
CDR3 DNA: TGTGCCAGCTCACCGGGTGGGCAGGAGAACACTGAAGCTTTCTTT

clone size: .
V gene: TRBV7-2
D gene: .
J gene: TRBJ2-2
CDR3 protein: CASSLVASRYTGELFF
CDR3 DNA: TGTGCCAGCAGCTTAGTGGCTAGCCGATACACCGGGGAGCTGTTTTTT

clone size: .
V gene: TRBV7-2
D gene: .
J gene: TRBJ1-1
CDR3 protein: CASSFDTEAFF
CDR3 DNA: TGTGCCAGCAGCTTCGACACTGAAGCTTTCTTT

clone size: .
V gene: TRBV2
D gene: .
J gene: TRBJ1-1
CDR3 protein: CASNPQSAAFF
CDR3 DNA: TGTGCCAGCAACCCACAGTCCGCAGCTTTCTTT

clone size: .
V gene: TRBV10-2
D gene: .
J gene: TRBJ2-2
CDR3 protein: CASSERRVQGELFF
CDR3 DNA: TGCGCCAGCAGTGAACGGAGGGTGCAGGGGGAGCTGTTTTTT

clone size: once
V gene: TRBV5-1
D gene: TRBD1
J gene: TRBJ2-1
CDR3 protein: CASSLESPGQGVHNEQFF
CDR3 DNA: TGCGCCAGCAGCTTGGAGTCACCGGGACAGGGTGTCCACAATGAGCAGTTCTTC

clone size: .
V gene: TRBV28
D gene: TRBD2
J gene: TRBJ2-1
CDR3 protein: CASSFLGGNEQFF
CDR3 DNA: TGTGCCAGCAGTTTCCTGGGGGGGAATGAGCAGTTCTTC

clone size: .
V gene: TRBV3-1/TRBV3-2
D gene: .
J gene: TRBJ2-7
CDR3 protein: CASSQGTLKTYEQYF
CDR3 DNA: TGTGCCAGCAGCCAAGGGACTTTGAAAACCTACGAGCAGTACTTC

clone size: .
V gene: TRBV10-3
D gene: .
J gene: TRBJ1-2
CDR3 protein: CAISESNGIHGYTF
CDR3 DNA: TGTGCCATCAGTGAGTCGAACGGGATCCATGGCTACACCTTC

clone size: .
V gene: TRBV5-4
D gene: .
J gene: TRBJ2-3
CDR3 protein: CASSFSGPLNRDTQYF
CDR3 DNA: TGTGCCAGCAGCTTCAGCGGGCCCCTAAATAGAGATACGCAGTATTTT

clone size: .
V gene: TRBV7-9
D gene: TRBD2
J gene: TRBJ2-1
CDR3 protein: CASSQGLVPNEQFF
CDR3 DNA: TGTGCCAGCAGCCAGGGACTAGTCCCCAATGAGCAGTTCTTC

clone size: .
V gene: TRBV7-9
D gene: TRBD1
J gene: TRBJ2-2
CDR3 protein: CASSGHLDRGPGGELFF
CDR3 DNA: TGTGCCAGCAGCGGCCACTTGGACAGGGGGCCTGGCGGGGAGCTGTTTTTT

clone size: .
V gene: TRBV4-1
D gene: TRBD2
J gene: TRBJ2-1
CDR3 protein: CASSQEPLAGVEQFF
CDR3 DNA: TGCGCCAGCAGCCAAGAACCGCTAGCGGGGGTAGAGCAGTTCTTC

clone size: once
V gene: TRBV2
D gene: .
J gene: TRBJ1-4
CDR3 protein: CASSEASRGGEKLFF
CDR3 DNA: TGTGCCAGCAGTGAAGCGAGTCGGGGGGGTGAAAAACTGTTTTTT

clone size: .
V gene: TRBV10-3
D gene: TRBD1
J gene: TRBJ2-5
CDR3 protein: CAIKGQGIDETQYF
CDR3 DNA: TGTGCCATCAAAGGACAGGGTATTGACGAGACCCAGTACTTC

clone size: .
V gene: TRBV2
D gene: .
J gene: TRBJ2-3
CDR3 protein: CASNQRAGSTDTQYF
CDR3 DNA: TGTGCCAGCAATCAAAGAGCAGGGAGCACAGATACGCAGTATTTT

clone size: .
V gene: TRBV19
D gene: TRBD2
J gene: TRBJ2-2
CDR3 protein: CASSQGLAGGVAGELFF
CDR3 DNA: TGTGCCAGTAGCCAAGGACTAGCGGGAGGTGTGGCCGGGGAGCTGTTTTTT

clone size: .
V gene: TRBV2
D gene: .
J gene: TRBJ2-1
CDR3 protein: CASSEDSPEQFF
CDR3 DNA: TGTGCCAGCAGCGAAGACTCACCTGAGCAGTTCTTC

clone size: .
V gene: TRBV6-5
D gene: TRBD1
J gene: TRBJ2-5
CDR3 protein: CASSLGTEETQYF
CDR3 DNA: TGTGCCAGCAGTCTGGGGACAGAAGAGACCCAGTACTTC

clone size: .
V gene: TRBV5-6
D gene: .
J gene: TRBJ2-2
CDR3 protein: CASSLTVPGELFF
CDR3 DNA: TGTGCCAGCAGCTTAACGGTCCCCGGGGAGCTGTTTTTT

clone size: .
V gene: TRBV2
D gene: TRBD1
J gene: TRBJ1-4
CDR3 protein: CASSEATGFKEKLFF
CDR3 DNA: TGTGCCAGCAGTGAAGCGACAGGGTTTAAGGAAAAACTGTTTTTT

clone size: few
V gene: TRBV28
D gene: .
J gene: TRBJ1-2
CDR3 protein: CASTLTAGVGYTF
CDR3 DNA: TGTGCCAGCACGCTTACGGCGGGGGTCGGCTACACCTTC

clone size: .
V gene: TRBV9
D gene: .
J gene: TRBJ2-1
CDR3 protein: CASSGYINEQFF
CDR3 DNA: TGTGCCAGCAGCGGATACATCAATGAGCAGTTCTTC

clone size: .
V gene: TRBV7-7
D gene: .
J gene: TRBJ2-1
CDR3 protein: CASSLGGGQYNEQFF
CDR3 DNA: TGTGCTAGCAGCTTAGGAGGGGGACAGTACAATGAGCAGTTCTTC

clone size: .
V gene: TRBV9
D gene: .
J gene: TRBJ2-7
CDR3 protein: CASSVDLDRGYEQYF
CDR3 DNA: TGTGCCAGCAGCGTAGATTTAGATCGAGGTTACGAGCAGTACTTC

clone size: .
V gene: TRBV7-8
D gene: TRBD2
J gene: TRBJ2-1
CDR3 protein: CASSDPLAGGKYNEQFF
CDR3 DNA: TGTGCCAGCAGTGATCCACTAGCGGGGGGGAAATACAATGAGCAGTTCTTC

clone size: .
V gene: TRBV28
D gene: .
J gene: TRBJ1-2
CDR3 protein: CASSNYDSSNYGYTF
CDR3 DNA: TGTGCCAGCAGTAATTACGACTCTTCTAACTATGGCTACACCTTC

clone size: once
V gene: TRBV2
D gene: .
J gene: TRBJ2-2
CDR3 protein: CASLRSGWTGELFF
CDR3 DNA: TGTGCCAGTTTAAGGAGCGGGTGGACCGGGGAGCTGTTTTTT

clone size: once
V gene: TRBV4-2
D gene: .
J gene: TRBJ2-7
CDR3 protein: CASSPLGSRYEQYF
CDR3 DNA: TGTGCCAGCAGCCCACTGGGTAGCCGGTACGAGCAGTACTTC

clone size: .
V gene: TRBV7-2
D gene: .
J gene: TRBJ2-1
CDR3 protein: CASSLGGGRVINEQFF
CDR3 DNA: TGTGCCAGCAGCTTAGGCGGCGGAAGAGTGATTAATGAGCAGTTCTTC

clone size: .
V gene: TRBV5-8
D gene: .
J gene: TRBJ1-4
CDR3 protein: CASSDAGLWSEKLFF
CDR3 DNA: TGTGCCAGCAGCGATGCAGGGTTATGGAGTGAAAAACTGTTTTTT

clone size: .
V gene: TRBV28
D gene: .
J gene: TRBJ2-3
CDR3 protein: CASSVGESDTQYF
CDR3 DNA: TGTGCCAGCAGCGTGGGAGAGTCTGATACGCAGTATTTT

clone size: .
V gene: TRBV5-4
D gene: .
J gene: TRBJ2-3
CDR3 protein: CASSETSTDTQYF
CDR3 DNA: TGTGCCAGCAGCGAGACTAGCACAGATACGCAGTATTTT

clone size: .
V gene: TRBV2
D gene: .
J gene: TRBJ1-1
CDR3 protein: CASRREDRWAFF
CDR3 DNA: TGTGCCAGCCGGAGAGAGGATCGCTGGGCTTTCTTT

clone size: .
V gene: TRBV19
D gene: .
J gene: TRBJ1-3
CDR3 protein: CASSITGTGSGNTIYF
CDR3 DNA: TGTGCCAGTAGTATAACAGGGACGGGCTCTGGAAACACCATATATTTT

clone size: .
V gene: TRBV5-6
D gene: TRBD2
J gene: TRBJ2-3
CDR3 protein: CASSPGLAGVRTDTQYF
CDR3 DNA: TGTGCCAGCAGCCCGGGACTAGCGGGAGTTAGGACAGATACGCAGTATTTT

clone size: .
V gene: TRBV21-1
D gene: .
J gene: TRBJ1-2
CDR3 protein: CASSKAQVNYGYTF
CDR3 DNA: TGTGCCAGCAGCAAGGCACAGGTTAACTATGGCTACACCTTC

clone size: .
V gene: TRBV7-9
D gene: TRBD2
J gene: TRBJ2-3
CDR3 protein: CASSSPRFGGGGSDTQYF
CDR3 DNA: TGTGCCAGCAGCTCACCCCGCTTTGGCGGGGGGGGGTCAGATACGCAGTATTTT